Sequencing of this TCR beta chain was carried out in a study of T cell responses to AZD1222 COVID-19 vaccine. Regarding the study as a whole: Vaccine-associated CD4 TCRs ranged over spike, dominating at 160-218 and 743-854. Repertoires were sampled only after the peak T cell response.

Germline CDR1 reads MDHEN; CDR2 reads SYDVKM. V dropped 5 bases and J dropped 6; count of bases not matched to a gene: 11. The CDR3 runs to 15 residues. Sequencing used immunoSEQ multiplex PCR; TCRdb keeps in-frame clones, though not all of them. In the table there are about 120,000 clones, approximately 91% of which are singletons. This clone was detected only once. The antigen remains undetermined. V usage is TRBV28 and J usage is TRBJ1-1; 8 bases are a match to TRBD1. The sequenced sample was peripheral blood, obtained on day 0 of AZD1222 vaccination. This TCR derives from an adult in good health. The CDR3 loop is CASSQRLPGGPEAFF. The CDR3, as DNA: TGTGCCAGCAGTCAACGTCTACCAGGGGGCCCTGAAGCTTTCTTT. Together with reference TRBV28 and TRBJ1-1, the CDR3 gives the full variable domain: DVKVTQSSRYLVKRTGEKVFLECVQDMDHENMFWYRQDPGLGLRLIYFSYDVKMKEKGDIPEGYSVSREKKERFSLILESASTNQTSMYLCASSQRLPGGPEAFFGQGTRLTVV.